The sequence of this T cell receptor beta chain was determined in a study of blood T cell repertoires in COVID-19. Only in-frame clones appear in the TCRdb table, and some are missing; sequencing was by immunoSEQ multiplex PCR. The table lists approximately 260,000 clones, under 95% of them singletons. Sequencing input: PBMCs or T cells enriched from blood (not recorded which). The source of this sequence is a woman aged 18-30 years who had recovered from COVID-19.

Written as DNA, the CDR3 is TGTGCCAGCTCAACCGGGACAGGCTGGTACGAGCAGTACTTC. Its translation: CASSTGTGWYEQYF. The chain combines TRBV18 with TRBJ2-7; 8 bases map to TRBD1. This CDR3 comprises 14 residues. CDR1 is KGHSH, CDR2 LQKENI, per germline. With 5 bases clipped from V and 4 bases from J, the junction kept 7 bases outside the gene matches.